The clone carrying this T cell receptor (beta chain) has a count of ten or more. Its specificity is unknown. Losses at the gene ends were 4 bases for V and 6 bases for J; bases not matched to a gene: 6. The CDR3 sequence is 15 residues long. CDR1 is MNHEY, CDR2 SVGAGI, per germline. This sample is drawn from a study of T cell repertoires in cytomegalovirus infection. Study-wide results and caveats: Ex vivo, HLA-C-restricted CMV-specific TCR beta clonotypes prevailed over the rest of the response.

TCRdb re-called the reads with MiXCR, one entry per CDR3 protein. The table has about 80,000 distinct CDR3 sequences, approximately 3.7% seen once. The sequenced material came from PBMCs. This chain connects TRBV6-5 to TRBJ1-2; 12 nucleotides agree with TRBD1. This receptor was obtained from a human donor in good health (CMV status not recorded). Some clones in this sample may be carry-over from other donors' samples. The DNA of the CDR3 is TGTGCCAGCAGTTCCGGGGACAGGGGGCGCGATGGCTACACCTTC. Translating it yields CASSSGDRGRDGYTF.